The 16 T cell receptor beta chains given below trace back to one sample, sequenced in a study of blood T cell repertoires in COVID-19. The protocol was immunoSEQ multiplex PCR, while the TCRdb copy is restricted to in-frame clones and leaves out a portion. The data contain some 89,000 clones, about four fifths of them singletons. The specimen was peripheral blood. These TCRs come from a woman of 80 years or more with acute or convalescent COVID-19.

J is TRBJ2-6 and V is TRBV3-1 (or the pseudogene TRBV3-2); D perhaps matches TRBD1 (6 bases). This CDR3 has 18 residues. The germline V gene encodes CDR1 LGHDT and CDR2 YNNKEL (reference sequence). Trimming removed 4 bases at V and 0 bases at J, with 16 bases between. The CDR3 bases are TGTGCCAGCAGCCTTCCCGGACAGTTTTTCTCTGGGGCCAACGTCCTGACTTTC. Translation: CASSLPGQFFSGANVLTF.

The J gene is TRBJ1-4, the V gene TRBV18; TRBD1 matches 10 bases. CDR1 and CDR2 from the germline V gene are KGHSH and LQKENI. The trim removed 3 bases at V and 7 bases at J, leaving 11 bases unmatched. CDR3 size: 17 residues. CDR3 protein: CASSPNPGQGSGEKLFF. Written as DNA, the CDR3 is TGTGCCAGCTCACCCAACCCGGGACAGGGGAGCGGTGAAAAACTGTTTTTT.

CDR3 DNA: TGCGCCAGCAGTGATGTGGGGCTTAATGAAAAACTGTTTTTT. Its protein is CASSDVGLNEKLFF. V gene TRBV5-1 combines with J gene TRBJ1-4; D might be TRBD1 (5 bases). From germline, CDR1 is SGHRS and CDR2 YFSETQ. This CDR3 region has 14 residues. Trimming left V 5 bases short and J 4 bases short, with 12 bases between.

CDR3 in DNA: TGTGCCAGCTCCCCCGGGAGTTCCTACGAGCAGTACTTC. It yields the protein CASSPGSSYEQYF. The V and J genes are TRBV18 and TRBJ2-7, with D possibly being TRBD2 (6 bases). The V and J ends lost 6 bases and 1 base respectively, with 10 bases between them. The CDR3 loop spans 13 amino acids. The germline V gene encodes CDR1 KGHSH and CDR2 LQKENI.

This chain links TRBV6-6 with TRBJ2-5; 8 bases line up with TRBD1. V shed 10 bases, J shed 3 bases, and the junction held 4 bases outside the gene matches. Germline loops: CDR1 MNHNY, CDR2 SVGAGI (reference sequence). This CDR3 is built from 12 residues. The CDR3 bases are TGTGCCAACCCGACAGGGGAAGAGACCCAGTACTTC. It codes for CANPTGEETQYF.

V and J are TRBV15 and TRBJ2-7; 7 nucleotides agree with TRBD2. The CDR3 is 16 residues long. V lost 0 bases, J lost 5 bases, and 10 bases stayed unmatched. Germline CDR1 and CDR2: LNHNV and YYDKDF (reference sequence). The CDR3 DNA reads TGTGCCACCAGCAGAGATGGGGAGGGGCGAAGGGACGAGCAGTACTTC. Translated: CATSRDGEGRRDEQYF.

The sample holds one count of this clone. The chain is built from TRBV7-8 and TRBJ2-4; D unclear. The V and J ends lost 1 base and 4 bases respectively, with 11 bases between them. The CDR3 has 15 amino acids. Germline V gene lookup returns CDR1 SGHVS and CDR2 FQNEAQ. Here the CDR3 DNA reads TGTGCCAGCAGCTTAGGCTCCTGGCAAAAAAACATTCAGTACTTC. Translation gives CASSLGSWQKNIQYF. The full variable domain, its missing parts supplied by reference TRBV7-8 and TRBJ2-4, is GAGVSQSPRYKVAKRGQDVALRCDPISGHVSLFWYQQALGQGPEFLTYFQNEAQLDKSGLPSDRFFAERPEGSVSTLKIQRTQQEDSAVYLCASSLGSWQKNIQYFGAGTRLSVL.

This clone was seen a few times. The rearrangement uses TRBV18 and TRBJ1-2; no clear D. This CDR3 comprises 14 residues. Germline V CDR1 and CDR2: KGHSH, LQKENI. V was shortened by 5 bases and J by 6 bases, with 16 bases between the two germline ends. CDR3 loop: CASSTLAGMHGYTF. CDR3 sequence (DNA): TGTGCCAGCTCAACCCTGGCGGGTATGCATGGCTACACCTTC.

This CDR3 reads CASMGTANSPLHF. The CDR3 DNA reads TGTGCCAGTATGGGGACAGCTAATTCACCCCTCCACTTT. The gene calls are TRBV19 and TRBJ1-6, with 7 positions matching TRBD1. Germline CDR1 reads LNHDA; CDR2 reads SQIVND (reference sequence). The ends lost 7 bases at V and 6 bases at J; junction bases unmatched: 3. The CDR3 consists of 13 residues.

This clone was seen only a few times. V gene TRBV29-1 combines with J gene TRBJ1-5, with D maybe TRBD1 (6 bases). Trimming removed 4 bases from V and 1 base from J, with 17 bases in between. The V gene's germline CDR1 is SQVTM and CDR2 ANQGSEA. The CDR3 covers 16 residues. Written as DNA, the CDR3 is TGCAGCGTTGTTACTCAGGGGTCGGGCAGCAATCAGCCCCAGCATTTT. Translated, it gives CSVVTQGSGSNQPQHF.

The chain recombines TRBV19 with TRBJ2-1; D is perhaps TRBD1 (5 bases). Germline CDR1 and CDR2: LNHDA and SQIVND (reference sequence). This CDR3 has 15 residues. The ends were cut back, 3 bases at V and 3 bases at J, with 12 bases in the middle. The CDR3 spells CASSIRQGFYNEQFF. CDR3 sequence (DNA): TGTGCCAGTAGTATTCGGCAGGGATTCTACAATGAGCAGTTCTTC.

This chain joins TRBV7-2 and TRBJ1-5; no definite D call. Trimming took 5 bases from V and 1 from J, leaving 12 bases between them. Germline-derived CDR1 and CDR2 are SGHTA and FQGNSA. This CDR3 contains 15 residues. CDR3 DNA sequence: TGTGCCAGCAGCCCGAACAGAGGGAGCAATCAGCCCCAGCATTTT. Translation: CASSPNRGSNQPQHF. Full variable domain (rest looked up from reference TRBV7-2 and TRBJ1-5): GAGVSQSPSNKVTEKGKDVELRCDPISGHTALYWYRQSLGQGLEFLIYFQGNSAPDKSGLPSDRFSAERTGGSVSTLTIQRTQQEDSAVYLCASSPNRGSNQPQHFGDGTRLSIL.

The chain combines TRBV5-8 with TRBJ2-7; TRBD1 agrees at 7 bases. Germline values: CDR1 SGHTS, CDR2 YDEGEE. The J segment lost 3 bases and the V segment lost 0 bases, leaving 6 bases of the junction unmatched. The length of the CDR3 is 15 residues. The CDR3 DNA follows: TGTGCCAGCAGCTTGGAGGGGACAGAAAGCTACGAGCAGTACTTC. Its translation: CASSLEGTESYEQYF.

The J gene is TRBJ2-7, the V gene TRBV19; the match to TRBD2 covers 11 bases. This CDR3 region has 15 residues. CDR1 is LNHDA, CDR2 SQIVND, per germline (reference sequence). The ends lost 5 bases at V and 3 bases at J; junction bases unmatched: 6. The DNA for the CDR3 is TGTGCCAGTAGTCCACCGGGACTAGCGGTCTACGAGCAGTACTTC. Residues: CASSPPGLAVYEQYF.

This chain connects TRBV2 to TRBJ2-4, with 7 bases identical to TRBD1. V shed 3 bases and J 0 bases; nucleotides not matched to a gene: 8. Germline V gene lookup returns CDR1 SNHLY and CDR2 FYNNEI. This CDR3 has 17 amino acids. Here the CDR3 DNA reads TGTGCCAGCAGTGACCAGGGGACAGACTTAGCCAAAAACATTCAGTACTTC. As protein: CASSDQGTDLAKNIQYF.

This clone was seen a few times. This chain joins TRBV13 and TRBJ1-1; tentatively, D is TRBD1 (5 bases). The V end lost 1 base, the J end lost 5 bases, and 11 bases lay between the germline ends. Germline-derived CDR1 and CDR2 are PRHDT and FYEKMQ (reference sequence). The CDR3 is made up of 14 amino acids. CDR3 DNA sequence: TGTGCCAGCAGCTTAGATGGGGCGGGGACTGAAGCTTTCTTT. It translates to CASSLDGAGTEAFF.